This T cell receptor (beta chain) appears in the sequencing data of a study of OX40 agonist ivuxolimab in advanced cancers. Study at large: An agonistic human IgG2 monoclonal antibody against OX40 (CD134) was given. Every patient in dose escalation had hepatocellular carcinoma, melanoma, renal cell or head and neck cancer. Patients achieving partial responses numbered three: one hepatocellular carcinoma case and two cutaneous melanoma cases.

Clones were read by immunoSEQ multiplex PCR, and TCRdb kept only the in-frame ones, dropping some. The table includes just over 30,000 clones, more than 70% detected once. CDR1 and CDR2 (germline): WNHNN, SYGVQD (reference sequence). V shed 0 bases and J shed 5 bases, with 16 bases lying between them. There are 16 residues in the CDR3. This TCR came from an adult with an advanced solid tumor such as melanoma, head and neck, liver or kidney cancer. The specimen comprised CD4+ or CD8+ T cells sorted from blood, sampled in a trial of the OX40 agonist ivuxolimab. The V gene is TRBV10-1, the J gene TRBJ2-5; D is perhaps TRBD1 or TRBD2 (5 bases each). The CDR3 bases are TGCGCCAGCAGTGAGTCGCTGCAGGGACCTGGGGAGACCCAGTACTTC. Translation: CASSESLQGPGETQYF.